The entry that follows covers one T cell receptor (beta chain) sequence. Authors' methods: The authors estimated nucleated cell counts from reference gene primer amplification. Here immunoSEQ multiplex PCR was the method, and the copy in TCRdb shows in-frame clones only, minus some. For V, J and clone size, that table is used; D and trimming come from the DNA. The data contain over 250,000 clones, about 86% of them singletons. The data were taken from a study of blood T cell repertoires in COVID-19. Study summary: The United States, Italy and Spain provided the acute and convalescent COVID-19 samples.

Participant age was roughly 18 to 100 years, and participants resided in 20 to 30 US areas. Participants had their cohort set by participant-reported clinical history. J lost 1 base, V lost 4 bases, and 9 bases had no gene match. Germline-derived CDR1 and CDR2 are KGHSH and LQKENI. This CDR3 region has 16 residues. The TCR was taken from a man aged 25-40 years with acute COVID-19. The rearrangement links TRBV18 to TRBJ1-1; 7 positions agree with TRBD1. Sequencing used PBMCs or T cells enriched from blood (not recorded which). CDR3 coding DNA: TGTGCCAGCTCACTTCACCCTGGGACAGCGAACACTGAAGCTTTCTTT. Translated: CASSLHPGTANTEAFF.